This is a list of T cell receptor beta chains from one sample in a study of CD4 and CD8 cells across lung adenocarcinoma regions. TCRdb redid the calling of the PCR reads with MiXCR, one entry per CDR3 protein. The table records roughly 16,000 distinct CDR3 sequences, approximately 50% of them present only once. Sequencing was carried out using CD8+ T cells from the center of a lung tumor. The receptor source for this set is a female donor with lung adenocarcinoma. The CD4 and CD8 labels of this study may be unreliable. Each CDR3 is given with its conserved first and last residue. A D gene is named only where the DNA matches it firmly. A row's size may be missing; if present it is once, few, many or a size class.

abundance: -; d_gene: -; j_gene: TRBJ2-3; v_gene: TRBV10-3; CDR3nt: TGTGCGGGCTCGGCGGGCATAGAAGAAGAGACGCAGTATTTT; CDR3aa: CAGSAGIEEETQYF
abundance: -; d_gene: TRBD1; j_gene: TRBJ1-6; v_gene: TRBV12-3/TRBV12-4; CDR3nt: TGTGCCAGCAGTTCTCAGACAGGGTACTCACCCCTCCACTTT; CDR3aa: CASSSQTGYSPLHF
abundance: many; d_gene: TRBD2; j_gene: TRBJ2-2; v_gene: TRBV6-1; CDR3nt: TGTGCCAGCGGAGACGAGCGGGGGGCGGGAACCGGGGAGCTGTTTTTT; CDR3aa: CASGDERGAGTGELFF
abundance: many; d_gene: TRBD1; j_gene: TRBJ2-6; v_gene: TRBV5-6; CDR3nt: TGTGCCAGCAGCGCCGGGACAGCAAGCTCTGGGGCCAACGTCCTGACTTTC; CDR3aa: CASSAGTASSGANVLTF
abundance: few; d_gene: TRBD1; j_gene: TRBJ2-2; v_gene: TRBV6-1; CDR3nt: TGTGCCAGCAACAGGGGCGGTACCGGGGAGCTGTTTTTT; CDR3aa: CASNRGGTGELFF
abundance: medium-sized; d_gene: -; j_gene: TRBJ2-3; v_gene: TRBV7-2; CDR3nt: TGTGCCAGCAGCTTAGCGGCGGGGGCCACAGATACGCAGTATTTT; CDR3aa: CASSLAAGATDTQYF
abundance: many; d_gene: -; j_gene: TRBJ1-1; v_gene: TRBV6-1; CDR3nt: TGTGCCAGCAGGAACCCCTGGGCTGAAGCTTTCTTT; CDR3aa: CASRNPWAEAFF
abundance: -; d_gene: -; j_gene: TRBJ2-1; v_gene: TRBV6-1; CDR3nt: TGTGCCAGCAGCGGCTCGGGAGTTTCGTCCAATGAGCAGTTCTTC; CDR3aa: CASSGSGVSSNEQFF
abundance: few; d_gene: TRBD2; j_gene: TRBJ2-3; v_gene: TRBV6-1; CDR3nt: TGTGCCAGCAGGCGACTAGCGGGGGGTCTGGGCACAGAGACGCAGTTTTTT; CDR3aa: CASRRLAGGLGTETQFF
abundance: -; d_gene: TRBD2; j_gene: TRBJ2-3; v_gene: TRBV6-5; CDR3nt: TGTGCCAGCAGTTCGGGCGGGGGAGCCAAAAATACGCAGTATTTC; CDR3aa: CASSSGGGAKNTQYF
abundance: -; d_gene: TRBD2; j_gene: TRBJ2-5; v_gene: TRBV6-1; CDR3nt: TGTGCCGGCAGCGGGGGCGGGGGGTGGGACACCCAGTACTTC; CDR3aa: CAGSGGGGWDTQYF
abundance: few; d_gene: -; j_gene: TRBJ1-1; v_gene: TRBV27; CDR3nt: TGTGCCAGCAGTCGCCCGGGGGCGGAAGCTTTCTTT; CDR3aa: CASSRPGAEAFF
abundance: -; d_gene: -; j_gene: TRBJ2-1; v_gene: TRBV6-5; CDR3nt: TGTGCCAGCAGCCACCTGATTTTGGCGGGGGCAAATGAGCAGTTCTTC; CDR3aa: CASSHLILAGANEQFF
abundance: -; d_gene: TRBD2; j_gene: TRBJ2-4; v_gene: TRBV6-1; CDR3nt: TGTGCGGGCCGCGGGGGAGGTGGGCAAGAGATTCAGTACTTC; CDR3aa: CAGRGGGGQEIQYF
abundance: once; d_gene: -; j_gene: TRBJ2-5; v_gene: TRBV10-3; CDR3nt: TGTGCGGGGTCGGCGGGGAGAGAAGGAGATACCCAGTACTTC; CDR3aa: CAGSAGREGDTQYF
abundance: few; d_gene: TRBD2; j_gene: TRBJ2-3; v_gene: TRBV6-1; CDR3nt: TGTGCCAGCAGTGAATCCCCTAGCGGCAGCACAGATACGCAGTATTTT; CDR3aa: CASSESPSGSTDTQYF
abundance: -; d_gene: -; j_gene: TRBJ2-5; v_gene: TRBV25-1; CDR3nt: TGTGCGGGGCTCGGAGGCGGTCGAAAAAACACCCAGTACTTC; CDR3aa: CAGLGGGRKNTQYF
abundance: few; d_gene: TRBD1; j_gene: TRBJ2-5; v_gene: TRBV25-1; CDR3nt: TGTGCCAGCAGGACAGGGGGGGGAGAGACCCAGTACTTC; CDR3aa: CASRTGGGETQYF
abundance: -; d_gene: TRBD1; j_gene: TRBJ2-1; v_gene: TRBV6-1; CDR3nt: TGTGCCAGCAGTGAAGGGACAGGGGGCTACAATGAGCAGTTCTTC; CDR3aa: CASSEGTGGYNEQFF
abundance: many; d_gene: -; j_gene: TRBJ2-1; v_gene: TRBV6-1; CDR3nt: TGTGCCAGCAGTAAACCCGGGGCCCTCTACAATGAGCAGTTCTTC; CDR3aa: CASSKPGALYNEQFF
abundance: -; d_gene: -; j_gene: TRBJ2-1; v_gene: TRBV11-2; CDR3nt: TGTGCCAGCAGCTTAGAAGGTAGCGAGTACAATGAGCAGTTCTTC; CDR3aa: CASSLEGSEYNEQFF
abundance: -; d_gene: TRBD1; j_gene: TRBJ2-4; v_gene: TRBV6-8; CDR3nt: TGTGCCAGCCGCGCCAGGGGGCTCCGAGCCAAAGATATTCAGTACTTC; CDR3aa: CASRARGLRAKDIQYF
abundance: -; d_gene: TRBD1; j_gene: TRBJ2-1; v_gene: TRBV12-3/TRBV12-4; CDR3nt: TGTGCCAGCATTTCGGACAGGGCTCCCAATGAGCAGTTCTTC; CDR3aa: CASISDRAPNEQFF
abundance: many; d_gene: -; j_gene: TRBJ2-3; v_gene: TRBV4-1; CDR3nt: TGCGCCAGCAGCCAAGAACAGGGTCGTTCAGATACGCAGTATTTT; CDR3aa: CASSQEQGRSDTQYF
abundance: -; d_gene: TRBD1; j_gene: TRBJ1-6; v_gene: TRBV6-1; CDR3nt: TGTGCCAGCAGTGCCGGGACAGGGGTGGCACCCCTCCACTTT; CDR3aa: CASSAGTGVAPLHF
abundance: medium-sized; d_gene: -; j_gene: TRBJ1-2; v_gene: TRBV6-1; CDR3nt: TGTGCCACCAAAAGAGGCCGTAGGTCGGATGGCTACACCTTC; CDR3aa: CATKRGRRSDGYTF
abundance: -; d_gene: -; j_gene: TRBJ1-1; v_gene: TRBV6-1; CDR3nt: TGTGCCAGCAGTGAACACGGGGCGCTGAACACTGAAGCTTTCTTT; CDR3aa: CASSEHGALNTEAFF
abundance: few; d_gene: TRBD2; j_gene: TRBJ2-5; v_gene: TRBV7-2; CDR3nt: TGTGCCAGCACTTCTTGGGCGGGAGTCTCAGAGACCCAGTACTTC; CDR3aa: CASTSWAGVSETQYF
abundance: many; d_gene: TRBD1; j_gene: TRBJ1-2; v_gene: TRBV6-1; CDR3nt: TGTGCCAGCAGACACAACCCTCCGACAGGGCCTTATGGCTACACCTTC; CDR3aa: CASRHNPPTGPYGYTF
abundance: -; d_gene: -; j_gene: TRBJ1-6; v_gene: TRBV10-3; CDR3nt: TGTGCCATCGCGAGGTCAAAAAATTCACCCCTCCACTTT; CDR3aa: CAIARSKNSPLHF
abundance: medium-sized; d_gene: TRBD2; j_gene: TRBJ2-2; v_gene: TRBV6-5; CDR3nt: TGTGCCAGCAGTTTCATAGCGGGGGGGCATACCGGGGAGCTGTTTTTT; CDR3aa: CASSFIAGGHTGELFF
abundance: few; d_gene: -; j_gene: TRBJ2-1; v_gene: TRBV7-8; CDR3nt: TGTGCCAGCAGCTCCCGGGTTAATGAGCAGTTCTTC; CDR3aa: CASSSRVNEQFF